The following is a TCR beta chain sequence with its context. This CDR3 has 13 amino acids. From germline, CDR1 is SQVTM and CDR2 ANQGSEA. The ends were cut back, 7 bases at V and 0 bases at J, with 10 bases in the middle. Per the original methods: It was from reference gene primer amplification that nucleated cell counts were estimated. Generated by immunoSEQ multiplex PCR, the TCRdb table keeps only in-frame clones and is missing some. V and J calls and clone size come straight from that table; D and trimming were deduced from the DNA. Of over 200,000 clones listed, around nine tenths are singletons. The entry originates in a study of blood T cell repertoires in COVID-19. Study-wide background: Italy, Spain and the United States were the sources of the convalescent and acute COVID-19 samples. T cells, B-cell-depleted T cells, or PBMCs provided the cDNA or gDNA that served as material.

This TCR came from a woman between 55 and 75 years old with acute or convalescent COVID-19. The sequenced material came from peripheral blood. The gene calls are TRBV29-1 and TRBJ1-3; TRBD1 might be the D (5 bases). CDR3 sequence: CSGTGASGNTIYF. In nucleotides, the CDR3 is TGCAGCGGCACAGGAGCCTCTGGAAACACCATATATTTT. Variable domain in full (rest from reference TRBV29-1 and TRBJ1-3): SAVISQKPSRDICQRGTSLTIQCQVDSQVTMMFWYRQQPGQSLTLIATANQGSEATYESGFVIDKFPISRPNLTFSTLTVSNMSPEDSSIYLCSGTGASGNTIYFGEGSWLTVV.